This T cell receptor beta chain was sequenced during a study of early T cells in non-severe SARS-CoV-2 infection. As for the study in general: The input, bulk RNA from unsorted whole blood, was sequenced, and chains were unpaired.

V was cut by 6 bases and J by 0 bases, with 12 bases left in between. The CDR3 has 15 amino acids. One entry per CDR3 protein, called by TCRdb with MiXCR from the 5' RACE reads. The sample holds 55,000 to 80,000 distinct CDR3 sequences; 9.5% to 12% are singletons and the top ten take 5.7%. In its sample, this clonotype was seen a few times. The sample in question was whole blood, obtained at baseline. The clonotype was recovered from an adult who was a healthcare worker with PCR-confirmed SARS-CoV-2 infection or an uninfected control (not recorded which). J is TRBJ2-1 and V is TRBV12-3 or TRBV12-4, with no clear D. In DNA, the CDR3 is TGTGCCAGCAGCCCCGGAAGTGGCTCCTACAATGAGCAGTTCTTC. The encoded protein is CASSPGSGSYNEQFF.